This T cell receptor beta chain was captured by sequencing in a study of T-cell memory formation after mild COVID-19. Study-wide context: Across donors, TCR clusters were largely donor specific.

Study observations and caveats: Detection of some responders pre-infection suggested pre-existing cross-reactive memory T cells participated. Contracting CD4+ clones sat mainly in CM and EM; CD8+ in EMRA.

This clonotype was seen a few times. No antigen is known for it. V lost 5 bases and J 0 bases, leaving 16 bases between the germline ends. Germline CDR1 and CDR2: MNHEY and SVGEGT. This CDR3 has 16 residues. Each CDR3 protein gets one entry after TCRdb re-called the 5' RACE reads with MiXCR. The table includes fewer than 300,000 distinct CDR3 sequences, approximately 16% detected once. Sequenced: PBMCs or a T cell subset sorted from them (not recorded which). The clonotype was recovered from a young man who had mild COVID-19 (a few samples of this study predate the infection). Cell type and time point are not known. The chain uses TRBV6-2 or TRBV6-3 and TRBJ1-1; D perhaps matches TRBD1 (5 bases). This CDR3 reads CASSHLPGTVNTEAFF. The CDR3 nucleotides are TGTGCCAGCAGTCACCTACCCGGGACGGTGAACACTGAAGCTTTCTTT.